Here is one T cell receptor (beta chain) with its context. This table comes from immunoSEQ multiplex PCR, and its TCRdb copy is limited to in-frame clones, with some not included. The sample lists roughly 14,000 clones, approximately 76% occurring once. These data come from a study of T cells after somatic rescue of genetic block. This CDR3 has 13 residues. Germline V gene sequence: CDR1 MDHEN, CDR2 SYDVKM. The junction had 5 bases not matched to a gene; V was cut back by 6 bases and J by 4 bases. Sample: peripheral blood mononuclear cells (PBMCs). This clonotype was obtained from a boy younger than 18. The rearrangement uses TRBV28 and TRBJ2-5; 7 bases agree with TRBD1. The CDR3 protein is CASSPGQVETQYF. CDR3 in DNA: TGTGCCAGCAGCCCCGGACAGGTAGAGACCCAGTACTTC.